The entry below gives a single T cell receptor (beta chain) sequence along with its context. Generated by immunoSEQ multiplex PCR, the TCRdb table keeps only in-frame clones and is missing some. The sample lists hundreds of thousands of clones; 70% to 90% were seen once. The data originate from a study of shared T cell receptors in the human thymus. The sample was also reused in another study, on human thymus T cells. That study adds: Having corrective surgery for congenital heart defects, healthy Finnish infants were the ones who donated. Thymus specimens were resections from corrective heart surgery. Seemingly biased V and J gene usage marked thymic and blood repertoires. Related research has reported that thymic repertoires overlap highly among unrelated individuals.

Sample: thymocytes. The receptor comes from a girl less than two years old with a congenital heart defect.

Here the CDR3 DNA reads TGTGCCAGCAGCCGTCTCAAGAGACAGTTTGGGAATGGCTACACCTTC. It codes for CASSRLKRQFGNGYTF. V is TRBV13 and J is TRBJ1-2, with D maybe TRBD1 (5 bases). Germline values: CDR1 PRHDT, CDR2 FYEKMQ (reference sequence). The V end lost 5 bases, the J end lost 6 bases, and 22 bases lay between the germline ends. There are 16 residues in the CDR3.